This is a list of T cell receptor beta chains from one sample in a study of patients and donors after allogeneic stem cell transplantation. TCRdb passed the RT-PCR reads through MiXCR, listing each CDR3 protein once. The sample yields more than 850,000 distinct CDR3 sequences, about a sixth seen once. Sequenced: blood, either unsorted or a sorted T cell fraction (not recorded which). The receptors were gathered from a human donor who was either an allogeneic HSCT recipient or a stem cell or donor lymphocyte infusion donor (not recorded which). It is not recorded whose cells these are; they may come from a transplant donor. Both conserved end residues are part of each CDR3. A D gene is named only where the DNA matches it firmly. For some rows the clone size is stated as once, few or many, or as a class when expanded; others skip it.

len,abundance,d_gene,v_gene,j_gene,CDR3nt,CDR3aa
20,-,-,TRBV5-6,TRBJ2-1,TGTGCCAGCAGCTTGTTATTTTTTGGGACATTTGACAGCTCCTACAATGAGCAGTTCTTC,CASSLLFFGTFDSSYNEQFF
12,-,-,TRBV20-1,TRBJ1-2,TGCAGTGCCACGGAGGGGATCTATGGCTACACCTTC,CSATEGIYGYTF
14,-,-,TRBV27,TRBJ2-7,TGTGCCAGCAGTCTTACAGGAACCTACAATGAGCAGTACTTC,CASSLTGTYNEQYF
17,few,TRBD2,TRBV5-1,TRBJ2-4,TGCGCCAGCAGCCTCGTCGGGGGGACCATAGCCAAAAACATTCAGTACTTC,CASSLVGGTIAKNIQYF
14,many,TRBD1,TRBV5-1,TRBJ2-7,TGCGCCAGCAGCCGACTGACAGGGGAAGGGGAGCAGTACTTC,CASSRLTGEGEQYF
11,-,-,TRBV30,TRBJ2-3,TGTGCCTGGAGTGTGGGGGATACGCAGTATTTT,CAWSVGDTQYF
15,few,-,TRBV6-2/TRBV6-3,TRBJ1-1,TGTGCCAGCAGCATAAACTCAAAAGGGAACACTGAAGCTTTCTTT,CASSINSKGNTEAFF
15,few,TRBD1,TRBV6-1,TRBJ2-7,TGTGCCAGCAGTCTCCGAGGGGGCTGGAGTGACGAGCAGTACTTC,CASSLRGGWSDEQYF
16,few,-,TRBV9,TRBJ2-7,TGTGCCAGCAGCGTCTCCAGTCGGGCCTCTCTTTACGAGCAGTACTTC,CASSVSSRASLYEQYF
13,many,-,TRBV5-1,TRBJ2-5,TGTGCCAGCAGCTCGGGACTTCAAGAGACCCAGTACTTC,CASSSGLQETQYF
15,few,TRBD2,TRBV5-1,TRBJ2-2,TGCGCCAGCAGCTTAATAGCGGGGGCTGCCGGGGAGCTGTTTTTT,CASSLIAGAAGELFF
14,-,TRBD2,TRBV20-1,TRBJ2-7,TGCAGTGCTAGAGAACTAGCGGGATACTACGAGCAGTACTTC,CSARELAGYYEQYF
13,few,-,TRBV6-5,TRBJ1-1,TGTGCCAGCAGTTCCCCGCAGGGGATTGAAGCTTTCTTT,CASSSPQGIEAFF
13,few,-,TRBV12-3/TRBV12-4,TRBJ2-5,TGTGCCAGCGCGAGGCGGAACCAAGAGACCCAGTACTTC,CASARRNQETQYF
15,-,TRBD1,TRBV11-2,TRBJ2-5,TGTGCCAGCAGAAGACCCGGGACAGGCCAGGAGACCCAGTACTTC,CASRRPGTGQETQYF
15,-,-,TRBV12-1,TRBJ2-3,TGTGCCAGCAGGCCCAGGGGGTTGAGCACAGATACGCAGTATTTT,CASRPRGLSTDTQYF
14,-,-,TRBV5-1,TRBJ2-7,TGCGCCAGCAGGCTTGGGGGCGAGAACTACGAGCAGTACTTC,CASRLGGENYEQYF
14,-,-,TRBV20-1,TRBJ1-3,TGCAGTGCTGAAGACAGCTATACTGGAAACACCATATATTTT,CSAEDSYTGNTIYF
13,-,TRBD1,TRBV20-1,TRBJ1-2,TGCAGTGCTACCGAGGACAGGGACTATGGCTACACCTTC,CSATEDRDYGYTF
14,-,-,TRBV28,TRBJ1-2,TGTGCCAGCAGTTATGGACAGAGCCTCTATGGCTACACCTTC,CASSYGQSLYGYTF
13,few,-,TRBV6-1,TRBJ2-1,TGTGCCAGCAGCCCCGGACTATCAGATGAGCAGTTCTTC,CASSPGLSDEQFF
15,many,-,TRBV12-3/TRBV12-4,TRBJ2-7,TGTGCCAGCAGCTCAACCGGGACCATCACCTACGAGCAGTACTTC,CASSSTGTITYEQYF
17,few,-,TRBV5-1,TRBJ2-1,TGCGCCAGCAGCACCCGGGCTGGACCTAAAAGGAGGAATGAGCAGTTCTTC,CASSTRAGPKRRNEQFF